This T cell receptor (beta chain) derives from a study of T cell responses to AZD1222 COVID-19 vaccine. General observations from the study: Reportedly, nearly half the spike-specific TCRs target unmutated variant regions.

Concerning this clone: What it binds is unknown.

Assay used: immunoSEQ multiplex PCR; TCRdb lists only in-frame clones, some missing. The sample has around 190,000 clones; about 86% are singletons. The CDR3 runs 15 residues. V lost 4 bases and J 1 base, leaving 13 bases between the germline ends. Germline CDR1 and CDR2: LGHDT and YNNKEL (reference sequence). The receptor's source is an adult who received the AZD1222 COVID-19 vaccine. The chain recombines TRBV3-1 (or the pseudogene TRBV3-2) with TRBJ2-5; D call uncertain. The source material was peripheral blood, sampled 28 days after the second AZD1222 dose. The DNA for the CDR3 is TGTGCCAGCAGCCCCCCCGGCAGGCGCCAAGAGACCCAGTACTTC. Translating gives CASSPPGRRQETQYF.